The present T cell receptor (beta chain) was sequenced within a study of vaccination effects on CD4 cells after COVID-19. Across the whole study: It was a median of 72 days after the second dose that post-vaccine samples were obtained.

Worth noting for this clone: Its matching antigen is unknown.

Trimming removed 6 bases from V and 3 bases from J, with 6 bases in between. Germline CDR1 MDHEN, CDR2 SYDVKM. The length of the CDR3 is 12 residues. Assay used: immunoSEQ multiplex PCR; TCRdb lists only in-frame clones, some missing. This sample has tens of thousands of clones, with 75% to 85% found just once. Before sequencing took place, the ViraFEST assay used viral peptide pools to expand antigen-specific CD4+ T cells. Subsequent to a culture period of around 10 days, CD4+ T cells were isolated. BNT162b2 vaccine or mRNA-1273 vaccine was given to participants in two doses. It was with about 9.3 IU/ml IL-2 and roughly 9.2 ug/ml peptides that 1.5 million to 2.5 million PBMC per well were cultured.

This TCR came from a human donor who received a COVID-19 vaccine. Some clones in this sample may be carry-over from other donors' samples. The V gene is TRBV28, the J gene TRBJ2-4; a weak D match, TRBD2 (6 bases). The specimen comprised CD4+ T cells from PBMCs cultured with SARS-CoV-2 spike peptides, sampled after COVID-19 vaccination. The CDR3 nucleotides read TGTGCCAGCAGGGACTACAAAAACATTCAGTACTTC. Its protein is CASRDYKNIQYF. Full variable domain (missing parts from reference TRBV28 and TRBJ2-4): DVKVTQSSRYLVKRTGEKVFLECVQDMDHENMFWYRQDPGLGLRLIYFSYDVKMKEKGDIPEGYSVSREKKERFSLILESASTNQTSMYLCASRDYKNIQYFGAGTRLSVL.